Listed below are T cell receptor beta chains from one sample, sequenced in a study of CD8+ T cells in alopecia areata. Data came from immunoSEQ multiplex PCR; TCRdb stores just in-frame clones and leaves some out. This sample has approximately 89,000 clones, with 35% to 50% found just once. Sequenced material: CD4+ T cells sorted from blood. These receptor sequences come from a human donor with alopecia areata. CDR3s include the opening cysteine and the closing phenylalanine or tryptophan. The D gene is left open where the match is weak. Some rows mark clone size as missing; the rest say once, few, many or name a class of expanded clone.

v_call: TRBV29-1; clone_size: few; j_call: TRBJ2-7; d_call: .; cdr3_aa: CSGGTDYEQYF; cdr3_nt: TGCAGCGGAGGGACTGACTACGAGCAGTACTTC
v_call: TRBV5-1; clone_size: .; j_call: TRBJ2-1; d_call: TRBD1; cdr3_aa: CASSLGTGTDEQFF; cdr3_nt: TGCGCCAGCAGCTTGGGGACAGGAACCGATGAGCAGTTCTTC
v_call: TRBV5-1; clone_size: .; j_call: TRBJ2-2; d_call: .; cdr3_aa: CASSVQDGTGELFF; cdr3_nt: TGCGCCAGCAGCGTACAAGACGGCACCGGGGAGCTGTTTTTT
v_call: TRBV4-1; clone_size: .; j_call: TRBJ2-5; d_call: .; cdr3_aa: CASSLGLQETQYF; cdr3_nt: TGCGCCAGCAGCCTAGGCCTACAAGAGACCCAGTACTTC
v_call: TRBV2; clone_size: .; j_call: TRBJ2-1; d_call: .; cdr3_aa: CASSGQEQFF; cdr3_nt: TGTGCCAGCAGTGGACAAGAGCAGTTCTTC
v_call: TRBV30; clone_size: .; j_call: TRBJ2-5; d_call: TRBD1; cdr3_aa: CAWRGQGMGQETQYF; cdr3_nt: TGTGCCTGGAGGGGACAGGGAATGGGGCAAGAGACCCAGTACTTC
v_call: TRBV29-1; clone_size: once; j_call: TRBJ1-1; d_call: .; cdr3_aa: CSYHPRRELTEAFF; cdr3_nt: TGCAGCTATCATCCCCGGAGGGAGCTCACTGAAGCTTTCTTT
v_call: TRBV27; clone_size: .; j_call: TRBJ2-3; d_call: .; cdr3_aa: CASSPMDKTDTQYF; cdr3_nt: TGTGCCAGCAGTCCCATGGACAAAACCGATACGCAGTATTTT
v_call: TRBV29-1; clone_size: .; j_call: TRBJ1-1; d_call: .; cdr3_aa: CSVARPVDTEAFF; cdr3_nt: TGCAGCGTCGCACGGCCCGTGGACACTGAAGCTTTCTTT
v_call: TRBV30; clone_size: .; j_call: TRBJ2-7; d_call: .; cdr3_aa: CAWEDRYAPYEQYF; cdr3_nt: TGTGCCTGGGAAGACAGGTACGCTCCCTACGAGCAGTACTTC
v_call: TRBV2; clone_size: .; j_call: TRBJ2-2; d_call: .; cdr3_aa: CASSGQINTGELFF; cdr3_nt: TGTGCCAGCAGTGGACAGATTAACACCGGGGAGCTGTTTTTT
v_call: TRBV29-1; clone_size: .; j_call: TRBJ2-2; d_call: TRBD1; cdr3_aa: CSVGQGLSTGELFF; cdr3_nt: TGCAGCGTAGGACAGGGGCTAAGCACCGGGGAGCTGTTTTTT
v_call: TRBV29-1; clone_size: .; j_call: TRBJ1-6; d_call: .; cdr3_aa: CSVGKQGDNSPLHF; cdr3_nt: TGCAGCGTTGGAAAACAGGGAGATAATTCACCCCTCCACTTT
v_call: TRBV7-2; clone_size: .; j_call: TRBJ2-7; d_call: .; cdr3_aa: CASSLAGRGYEQYF; cdr3_nt: TGTGCCAGCAGCTTAGCGGGCAGAGGCTACGAGCAGTACTTC
v_call: TRBV29-1; clone_size: .; j_call: TRBJ2-3; d_call: .; cdr3_aa: CSGDSTDTQYF; cdr3_nt: TGCAGCGGCGATAGCACAGATACGCAGTATTTT
v_call: TRBV11-3; clone_size: .; j_call: TRBJ2-5; d_call: .; cdr3_aa: CASSQTRQETQYF; cdr3_nt: TGTGCCAGCAGCCAAACAAGACAAGAGACCCAGTACTTC
v_call: TRBV2; clone_size: .; j_call: TRBJ2-4; d_call: TRBD2; cdr3_aa: CASQPRLAGDLAKNIQYF; cdr3_nt: TGTGCCAGCCAGCCTCGACTAGCGGGGGACCTAGCCAAAAACATTCAGTACTTC